The 27 T cell receptor beta chains below come from one sample, sequenced in a study of technical replicates of blood from a handful of donors. Repertoires were generated with immunoSEQ multiplex PCR, while TCRdb's copy carries only in-frame clones and drops some. Of approximately 81,000 clones listed, approximately 95% are singletons. What was sequenced was T cells isolated from PBMCs. Receptors originate from a human donor in good health.

CDR3 sequence (DNA): TGTGCCAGCATGGCGACAGACCGTGAGAAACTGTTTTTT. Translating it yields CASMATDREKLFF. The chain is built from TRBV6-5 and TRBJ1-4; tentatively, D is TRBD1 (5 bases). Germline CDR1 and CDR2: MNHEY and SVGAGI. Trimming stripped 7 bases from V and 11 bases from J, with 17 bases between. CDR3 length: 13 residues.

In this sample, this clone turned up once. This sequence joins TRBV27 and TRBJ1-1; no firm D call. Trimming stripped 3 bases from V and 5 bases from J, with 16 bases between. The CDR3 covers 15 residues. The germline V gene encodes CDR1 MNHEY and CDR2 SMNVEV (reference sequence). This CDR3 reads CASSFTPYGRTEAFF. CDR3 coding DNA: TGTGCCAGCAGTTTTACCCCGTACGGGAGAACTGAAGCTTTCTTT.

Comment on this clone: At one of its ends the junction is not consistent with the germline gene, which may arise from a read error. CDR3 coding DNA: TGTGCCAGCAGTCAAGTCGGCGGGATTTTACCACCCTACGAGCAGTACTTC. Its protein product is CASSQVGGILPPYEQYF. This rearrangement joins TRBV14 to TRBJ2-7, with a weak D call TRBD2 (6 bases). Germline V gives CDR1 SGHDN, CDR2 FVKESK. The CDR3 loop spans 17 amino acids.

The CDR3 nucleotides are TGTGCCAGCAGCTTAGGAGGACAAAACACCGGGGAGCTGTTTTTT. It specifies CASSLGGQNTGELFF. This rearrangement joins TRBV7-9 to TRBJ2-2; weak D call: TRBD1 (5 bases). The length of the CDR3 is 15 residues. CDR1 and CDR2 from the germline V gene are SEHNR and FQNEAQ (reference sequence). Trimming pared 1 base from V and 2 bases from J, leaving 8 bases between.

The chain is built from TRBV2 and TRBJ2-7; D possibly corresponds to TRBD1 (5 bases). V was clipped by 0 bases and J by 5 bases, with 11 bases between them. Germline V gene data show CDR1 as SNHLY and CDR2 as FYNNEI. CDR3 length equals 14 residues. In nucleotides, the CDR3 is TGTGCCAGCAGTGAAGCGCGACAGTCCAACGAGCAGTACTTC. As protein: CASSEARQSNEQYF.

This rearrangement joins TRBV6-1 to TRBJ2-4; possibly TRBD2 for D (6 bases). CDR3 length: 14 residues. V gave up 1 base and J gave up 7 bases, with 11 bases separating them. CDR1 MNHNS and CDR2 SASEGT come from the germline V gene. The CDR3 is CASSEVGGYNIQYF. In nucleotides, the CDR3 is TGTGCCAGCAGTGAAGTTGGGGGGTATAACATTCAGTACTTC.

The CDR3 sequence: CASSFTLDRGLGDTQYF. For the CDR3, the DNA is TGTGCCAGCAGCTTTACCTTGGACAGGGGGTTAGGAGATACGCAGTATTTT. The gene calls are TRBV5-6 and TRBJ2-3; 10 bases agree with TRBD1. V gave up 2 bases and J gave up 5 bases; unmatched junction bases: 11. Germline CDR1 and CDR2: SGHDT and YYEEEE. This CDR3 contains 17 residues.

The chain employs TRBV2 and TRBJ1-2; D gene ambiguous. Germline CDR1 SNHLY, CDR2 FYNNEI. The CDR3 consists of 12 residues. V was cut by 6 bases and J by 5 bases, with 10 bases left in between. CDR3 protein: CASRADIYGYTF. In nucleotides, the CDR3 is TGTGCCAGCAGAGCAGACATTTATGGCTACACCTTC.

This clone was observed a single time. The chain carries TRBV19 and TRBJ2-1, with D perhaps TRBD2 (6 bases). Between the trimmed V and J ends, which lost 5 bases and 0 bases, there was a span of 14 bases. Germline lookup yields CDR1 LNHDA and CDR2 SQIVND (reference sequence). The CDR3 runs to 16 residues. DNA for the CDR3: TGTGCCAGTAGTTACGGTAGCGGAAGCTCCTACAATGAGCAGTTCTTC. Translating gives CASSYGSGSSYNEQFF.

V and J are TRBV7-9 and TRBJ2-1, with a tentative D call TRBD2 (6 bases). Germline V gene lookup returns CDR1 SEHNR and CDR2 FQNEAQ (reference sequence). The CDR3 has 15 residues. V lost 4 bases and J 0 bases, leaving 10 bases between the germline ends. The CDR3: CASSSAGSSYNEQFF. Here the CDR3 DNA reads TGTGCCAGCAGCTCGGCGGGAAGCTCCTACAATGAGCAGTTCTTC.

The V call is TRBV30, the J call TRBJ1-1; the match to TRBD1 covers 8 bases. V shed 2 bases and J 4 bases; nucleotides not matched to a gene: 3. CDR1 GTSNPN and CDR2 SVGIG come from the germline V gene (reference sequence). The CDR3 covers 13 residues. Written as DNA, the CDR3 is TGTGCCTGGAGTAAACAGGGGGGCACTGAAGCTTTCTTT. Amino acids: CAWSKQGGTEAFF.

The chain couples TRBV5-6 to TRBJ2-7; 9 bases match TRBD1. Per germline, CDR1 SGHDT and CDR2 YYEEEE. V gave up 3 bases and J gave up 3 bases; unmatched junction bases: 10. The CDR3 extends over 16 amino acids. DNA for the CDR3: TGTGCCAGCAGCTACCGAAGGACAGGGGTGGACTACGAGCAGTACTTC. Translating it yields CASSYRRTGVDYEQYF.

The J gene is TRBJ1-2, the V gene TRBV5-1; no clear D gene. The CDR3 loop spans 13 amino acids. Germline lookup yields CDR1 SGHRS and CDR2 YFSETQ. V shed 1 base and J shed 2 bases, with 6 bases lying between them. CDR3 sequence: CASSLNTNYGYTF. For the CDR3, the DNA is TGCGCCAGCAGCTTGAACACCAACTATGGCTACACCTTC.

The rearrangement uses TRBV5-4 and TRBJ2-3; 7 positions match TRBD2. The CDR3 is 15 residues long. With 2 bases clipped from V and 2 bases from J, the junction kept 5 bases outside the gene matches. Germline CDR1 and CDR2: SGHNT and YYREEE (reference sequence). CDR3 region: CASSFGDYHTDTQYF. In nucleotides, the CDR3 is TGTGCCAGCAGCTTTGGGGACTATCACACAGATACGCAGTATTTT.

The rearrangement joins TRBV7-9 to TRBJ1-5; D perhaps matches TRBD1 (5 bases). The CDR3 has 14 amino acids. Between the trimmed V and J ends, which lost 7 bases and 2 bases, there was a span of 12 bases. The germline gives CDR1 SEHNR, CDR2 FQNEAQ (reference sequence). CDR3 bases: TGTGCCAGCACCCTGGGGGGGGGCAATCAGCCCCAGCATTTT. It translates to CASTLGGGNQPQHF.

The V and J genes are TRBV5-1 and TRBJ1-1; TRBD1 matches at 9 bases. V trimming: 7 bases; J trimming: 4 bases; junction bases outside the gene matches: 8. The CDR3 is made up of 14 amino acids. Germline assignment: CDR1 SGHRS and CDR2 YFSETQ. CDR3 in amino acids: CASSPGQGTTEAFF. The CDR3 nucleotides are TGCGCCAGCTCCCCGGGACAGGGTACCACTGAAGCTTTCTTT.

The J gene is TRBJ2-1, the V gene TRBV4-3; TRBD2 agrees at 7 bases. Germline trimming cut 2 bases from V and 3 bases from J; bases unmatched to any gene: 7. This CDR3 region has 16 residues. Germline V gene data show CDR1 as LGHNA and CDR2 as YSLEER. The CDR3 DNA reads TGCGCCAGCAGCCAATCTCTAGCGGATCTCTACAATGAGCAGTTCTTC. Its translation: CASSQSLADLYNEQFF.

The rearrangement joins TRBV28 to TRBJ2-7, with D possibly matching TRBD2 (6 bases). V was cut by 3 bases and J by 6 bases, with 12 bases left in between. The germline gives CDR1 MDHEN, CDR2 SYDVKM. CDR3 length equals 13 residues. CDR3: CASSFRGGSEQYF. The CDR3 region has the DNA TGTGCCAGCAGTTTCCGGGGAGGTAGCGAGCAGTACTTC.

V gene TRBV11-2 combines with J gene TRBJ2-1; 9 nucleotides agree with TRBD2. The J segment lost 1 base and the V segment lost 6 bases, leaving 4 bases of the junction unmatched. Germline values: CDR1 SGHAT, CDR2 FQNNGV. The CDR3 runs to 15 residues. DNA of the CDR3: TGTGCCAGCAGAGATAGCGGGAGATCCTACAATGAGCAGTTCTTC. Translation gives CASRDSGRSYNEQFF. The complete variable domain, with remaining parts taken from reference TRBV11-2 and TRBJ2-1, reads EAGVAQSPRYKIIEKRQSVAFWCNPISGHATLYWYQQILGQGPKLLIQFQNNGVVDDSQLPKDRFSAERLKGVDSTLKIQPAKLEDSAVYLCASRDSGRSYNEQFFGPGTRLTVL.

This clone has only one observation. The rearrangement joins TRBV13 to TRBJ1-1, with D maybe TRBD1 (6 bases). The V gene's germline CDR1 is PRHDT and CDR2 FYEKMQ (reference sequence). CDR3 length: 15 amino acids. Trimming shortened V by 8 bases and J by 5 bases, and 21 bases separated the two germline ends. CDR3 coding DNA: TGTGCCAGCCGCCCCAGGGAGGGGGTAAAGACTGAAGCTTTCTTT. Amino acids: CASRPREGVKTEAFF.

The CDR3 DNA reads TGTGCCAGTCTATCGGGTCCCTCTAACTATGGCTACACCTTC. It encodes CASLSGPSNYGYTF. The chain carries TRBV28 and TRBJ1-2; D remains unclear. The germline V and J ends were trimmed by 9 bases and 0 bases, with 14 bases remaining between them. The V gene's germline CDR1 is MDHEN and CDR2 SYDVKM. The CDR3 runs 14 residues.

The chain links TRBV13 to TRBJ2-3, with 9 positions matching TRBD2. This CDR3 contains 15 residues. The V gene end was trimmed by 3 bases and the J gene end by 5 bases; junction bases not matched to a gene: 6. Germline V gives CDR1 PRHDT, CDR2 FYEKMQ (reference sequence). The CDR3 loop is CASSFASGEGDTQYF. In DNA, the CDR3 is TGTGCCAGCAGCTTTGCTAGCGGGGAGGGAGATACGCAGTATTTT.

As DNA, the CDR3 is TGTGCCAGCTCACCACCGAGAGACAGGGTTCACGAGCAGTACTTC. Its translation: CASSPPRDRVHEQYF. This rearrangement joins TRBV18 to TRBJ2-7, with 7 bases fitting TRBD1. The CDR3 sequence is 15 residues long. Losses at the gene ends were 0 bases for V and 5 bases for J; bases not matched to a gene: 7. Germline V lookup: CDR1 KGHSH, CDR2 LQKENI.

In this sample, this clone turned up once. The chain has TRBV11-3 and TRBJ2-2; a possible D gene is TRBD1 (6 bases). The V gene's germline CDR1 is SGHNT and CDR2 YENEEA. The CDR3 runs to 19 residues. Deletions cut 5 bases from V and 3 bases from J, with 25 bases between. The CDR3 DNA is TGTGCCAGCAGCCAATGGTCCCCCAGGGGCGAGCTTGACACCGGGGAGCTGTTTTTT. This sequence encodes CASSQWSPRGELDTGELFF.

The chain has TRBV15 and TRBJ1-1; TRBD1 aligns across 7 bases. In germline, CDR1 is LNHNV, CDR2 YYDKDF (reference sequence). J gave up 3 bases and V 0 bases, and 13 bases lay outside the gene matches. The CDR3 totals 18 residues. CDR3 sequence (DNA): TGTGCCACCAGCAGAGAGGCTATAATTACAGGGGACCACACTGAAGCTTTCTTT. Translating gives CATSREAIITGDHTEAFF.

The rearrangement joins TRBV10-1 to TRBJ2-2; 12 bases align to TRBD2. The germline gives CDR1 WNHNN, CDR2 SYGVQD (reference sequence). The trim removed 2 bases at V and 6 bases at J, leaving 1 base unmatched. CDR3 length equals 15 residues. The CDR3: CASSEGLAGPGELFF. CDR3 nucleotide sequence: TGCGCCAGCAGTGAGGGACTAGCGGGACCCGGGGAGCTGTTTTTT.

The V call is TRBV2, the J call TRBJ2-3, with 10 bases matching TRBD2. There are 13 residues in the CDR3. The V gene end was trimmed by 9 bases and the J gene end by 7 bases; junction bases not matched to a gene: 7. Germline V lookup: CDR1 SNHLY, CDR2 FYNNEI. As DNA, the CDR3 is TGTGCCAGACGGAAGCGGGAGGGCTATACGCAGTATTTT. It codes for CARRKREGYTQYF.